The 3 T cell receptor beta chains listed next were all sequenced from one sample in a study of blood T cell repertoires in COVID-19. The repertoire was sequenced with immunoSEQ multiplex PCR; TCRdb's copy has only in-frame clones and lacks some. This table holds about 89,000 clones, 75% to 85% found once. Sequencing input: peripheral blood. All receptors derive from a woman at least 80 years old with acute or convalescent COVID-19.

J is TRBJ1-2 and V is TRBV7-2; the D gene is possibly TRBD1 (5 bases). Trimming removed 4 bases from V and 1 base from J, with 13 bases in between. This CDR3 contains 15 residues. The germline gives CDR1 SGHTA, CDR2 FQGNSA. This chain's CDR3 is CASSSMWGVNYGYTF. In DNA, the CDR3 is TGTGCCAGCAGCTCTATGTGGGGGGTTAACTATGGCTACACCTTC.

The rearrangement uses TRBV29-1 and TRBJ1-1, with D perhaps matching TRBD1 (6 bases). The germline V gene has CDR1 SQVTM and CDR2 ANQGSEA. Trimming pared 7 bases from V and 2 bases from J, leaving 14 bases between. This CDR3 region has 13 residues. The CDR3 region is CSGRTAINTEAFF. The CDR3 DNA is TGCAGCGGTCGGACAGCGATAAACACTGAAGCTTTCTTT.

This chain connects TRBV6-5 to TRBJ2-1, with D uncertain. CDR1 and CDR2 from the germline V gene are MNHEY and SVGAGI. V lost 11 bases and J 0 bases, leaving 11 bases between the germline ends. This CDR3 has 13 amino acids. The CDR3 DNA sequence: TGTGCCGGTGACTCTCCCTCCTACAATGAGCAGTTCTTC. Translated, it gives CAGDSPSYNEQFF.